These 27 T cell receptor beta chains were sequenced from one sample in a study of CD8 T cells in Susac syndrome (dated by TCRdb to the late 2010s). Receptor amplification or capture employed the immunoSEQ multiplex PCR assay. RNA was extracted using the RNeasy kit, and roughly 0.5 to 1 ug of the RNA was reverse transcribed with random hexamers. TCRdb passed the public sequencing reads through fastp at Q25 and MiXCR, retaining productive beta sequences. A single entry per CDR3 protein holds the most common genes and DNA from its merged rows. This sample has roughly 84,000 distinct CDR3 sequences in its table, and roughly 96% of those were observed once. The ten largest clones add up to around 0.43% of the sample. Sequenced input: CD8+ T cells from PBMCs. The receptors come from a human donor with Susac syndrome.

The gene calls are TRBV11-2 and TRBJ2-1; unclear D gene. Germline CDR1 reads SGHAT; CDR2 reads FQNNGV. This CDR3 spans 12 amino acids. V was pared by 9 bases and J by 7 bases, with 13 bases between. CDR3 residues: CASVQARNEQFF. CDR3 bases: TGTGCCAGTGTTCAGGCCCGGAATGAGCAGTTCTTC.

This chain links TRBV27 with TRBJ1-1; TRBD1 might be the D (6 bases). Per germline, CDR1 MNHEY and CDR2 SMNVEV (reference sequence). The V end was cut by 6 bases, the J end by 5 bases, with 16 bases between. The CDR3 has 14 residues. The CDR3 protein is CASSQQGRGTEAFF. CDR3 DNA sequence: TGTGCCAGCAGCCAACAGGGAAGAGGTACTGAAGCTTTCTTT.

V gene TRBV30 combines with J gene TRBJ1-1; the D gene is possibly TRBD1 (5 bases). The CDR3 has 13 residues. V lost 4 bases and J lost 1, with 10 bases in between. CDR1 is GTSNPN, CDR2 SVGIG, per germline (reference sequence). The CDR3 here is CAWTLGTNTEAFF. DNA of the CDR3: TGTGCCTGGACTCTAGGGACGAACACTGAAGCTTTCTTT.

The rearrangement links TRBV20-1 to TRBJ2-7; the match to TRBD2 covers 9 bases. This CDR3 is built from 16 residues. Germline V gene lookup returns CDR1 DFQATT and CDR2 SNEGSKA (reference sequence). With V trimmed by 0 bases and J by 3 bases, 9 bases remained unmatched. CDR3 coding DNA: TGCAGTGCTAGAGATCAGCTAGCGGGAACTATCTACGAGCAGTACTTC. Protein: CSARDQLAGTIYEQYF.

The gene calls are TRBV5-1 and TRBJ1-1; D is unclear. Germline CDR1 SGHRS, CDR2 YFSETQ. Trimming took 2 bases from V and 8 from J, leaving 10 bases between them. CDR3 size: 12 residues. Here the CDR3 reads CASSFNQDEAFF. The CDR3 region has the DNA TGCGCCAGCAGCTTCAATCAGGACGAAGCTTTCTTT.

The chain carries TRBV15 and TRBJ1-5, with D unclear. V lost 4 bases and J lost 1, with 8 bases in between. The CDR3 length is 14 residues. CDR1 LNHNV and CDR2 YYDKDF come from the germline V gene (reference sequence). Here the CDR3 DNA reads TGTGCCACCAGCAAGTTTTTGAGCAATCAGCCCCAGCATTTT. Translating gives CATSKFLSNQPQHF.

The V and J genes are TRBV28 and TRBJ2-1; D perhaps matches TRBD2 (5 bases). This CDR3 comprises 15 residues. V was cut by 1 base and J by 0 bases, with 7 bases left in between. Germline V gives CDR1 MDHEN, CDR2 SYDVKM. CDR3 in DNA: TGTGCCAGCAGTTTATATCGGGGCTCCTACAATGAGCAGTTCTTC. It yields the protein CASSLYRGSYNEQFF.

The chain links TRBV27 to TRBJ1-6; D unclear. This CDR3 has 17 residues. Trimming took off 3 bases at V and 0 bases at J, with 12 bases between the two ends. Germline V CDR1 and CDR2: MNHEY, SMNVEV (reference sequence). The CDR3 region is CASSFTVTSSYNSPLHF. CDR3 nucleotides: TGTGCCAGCAGTTTTACGGTCACGAGCTCCTATAATTCACCCCTCCACTTT.

This CDR3 is CASSPSGSRQFF. The CDR3 DNA follows: TGTGCCAGCAGCCCCAGCGGGTCTAGGCAGTTCTTC. This chain links TRBV9 with TRBJ2-1; a possible D gene is TRBD2 (6 bases). Germline V gene lookup returns CDR1 SGDLS and CDR2 YYNGEE. This CDR3 contains 12 residues. The V gene lost 4 bases and the J gene lost 12 bases, with 14 bases spanning the gap.

The V and J genes are TRBV11-2 and TRBJ1-2, with TRBD1 as a possible D gene (5 bases). CDR1 SGHAT and CDR2 FQNNGV come from the germline V gene. The CDR3 consists of 16 residues. V dropped 1 base and J dropped 4 bases, with 16 bases sitting between them. The CDR3 spells CASSLVGTEGGYGYTF. In DNA, the CDR3 is TGTGCCAGCAGCTTAGTCGGGACGGAGGGAGGCTATGGCTACACCTTC.

The chain uses TRBV20-1 and TRBJ2-5, with D perhaps TRBD1 (5 bases). Germline lookup yields CDR1 DFQATT and CDR2 SNEGSKA (reference sequence). The CDR3 has 13 amino acids. V was pared by 6 bases and J by 0 bases, with 11 bases between. The CDR3 is CSAPGHYQETQYF. The DNA for the CDR3 is TGCAGTGCCCCCGGACACTACCAAGAGACCCAGTACTTC.

This clonotype was seen a few times. The chain combines TRBV20-1 with TRBJ2-7; no clear D. The CDR3 has 11 residues. CDR1 and CDR2 (germline): DFQATT, SNEGSKA (reference sequence). Trimming removed 4 bases at V and 4 bases at J, with 8 bases between. Written as DNA, the CDR3 is TGCAGTGCTAAGACTGAGTACGAGCAGTACTTC. This gives the protein CSAKTEYEQYF.

This clonotype appeared a single time. The CDR3 loop reads CASSWAGIGANVLTF. In DNA form, the CDR3 reads TGTGCCAGCAGCTGGGCAGGGATTGGGGCCAACGTCCTGACTTTC. The gene calls are TRBV28 and TRBJ2-6, with D perhaps matching TRBD1 (5 bases). The CDR3 length is 15 residues. The V gene's germline CDR1 is MDHEN and CDR2 SYDVKM. Trimming stripped 6 bases from V and 3 bases from J, with 12 bases between.

The genes are TRBV15 and TRBJ2-7; no reliable D call. With 1 base removed from V and 0 bases from J, the gap between germline ends came to 10 bases. Germline loops: CDR1 LNHNV, CDR2 YYDKDF (reference sequence). The CDR3 contains 15 residues. CDR3 loop: CATSRGFRSSYEQYF. In nucleotides, the CDR3 is TGTGCCACCAGCAGAGGATTCCGGAGCTCCTACGAGCAGTACTTC.

The rearrangement uses TRBV18 and TRBJ2-1; no clear D gene. The CDR3 totals 17 residues. V gave up 4 bases and J gave up 0 bases, with 16 bases separating them. Looked up from germline, CDR1 is KGHSH and CDR2 is LQKENI. CDR3 coding DNA: TGTGCCAGCTCACACCTAGTCCGGATCCTCTCCTACAATGAGCAGTTCTTC. Protein sequence: CASSHLVRILSYNEQFF.

The CDR3 nucleotides are TGTGCCAGCAGTTCCCGTCCCGGGACGGATAGCAATCAGCCCCAGCATTTT. Its protein product is CASSSRPGTDSNQPQHF. V usage is TRBV6-5 and J usage is TRBJ1-5, with D perhaps TRBD1 (5 bases). V lost 4 bases to trimming and J lost 0 bases, with 16 bases between them. CDR1 is MNHEY, CDR2 SVGAGI, per germline. The length of the CDR3 is 17 residues.

This chain joins TRBV29-1 and TRBJ2-7; D is undetermined. Germline assignment: CDR1 SQVTM and CDR2 ANQGSEA. V was clipped by 6 bases and J by 0 bases, with 15 bases between them. This CDR3 spans 14 amino acids. CDR3: CSVRKGPPSYEQYV. CDR3 nucleotides: TGCAGCGTCCGCAAAGGACCCCCCTCCTACGAGCAGTACGTC.

This sequence joins TRBV11-2 and TRBJ2-7, with D possibly being TRBD2 (6 bases). Germline V gene lookup returns CDR1 SGHAT and CDR2 FQNNGV. The ends were cut back, 5 bases at V and 2 bases at J, with 10 bases in the middle. This CDR3 comprises 13 residues. The CDR3, as DNA: TGTGCCAGCAGCCGGGAGTACACCTACGAGCAGTACTTC. It translates to CASSREYTYEQYF. The variable domain in full, with the rest retrieved from reference TRBV11-2 and TRBJ2-7, is EAGVAQSPRYKIIEKRQSVAFWCNPISGHATLYWYQQILGQGPKLLIQFQNNGVVDDSQLPKDRFSAERLKGVDSTLKIQPAKLEDSAVYLCASSREYTYEQYFGPGTRLTVT.

This chain joins TRBV20-1 and TRBJ2-3; no reliable D call. This CDR3 comprises 13 residues. Trimming removed 5 bases at V and 0 bases at J, with 9 bases between. CDR1 and CDR2 from the germline V gene are DFQATT and SNEGSKA (reference sequence). For the CDR3, the DNA is TGCAGTGCTTTGACACTTAGCACAGATACGCAGTATTTT. Its protein product is CSALTLSTDTQYF.

This chain joins TRBV18 and TRBJ2-7; a weak D match, TRBD1 (5 bases). V shed 6 bases and J shed 3 bases, with 18 bases lying between them. The CDR3 has 15 residues. Germline CDR1 and CDR2: KGHSH and LQKENI. DNA for the CDR3: TGTGCCAGCTCCCCAGGGCCCCGGCTGGGCTACGAGCAGTACTTC. Its translation: CASSPGPRLGYEQYF.

The chain carries TRBV4-1 and TRBJ2-2; D gene uncertain. Trimming removed 1 base at V and 1 base at J, with 4 bases between. Germline V gives CDR1 MGHRA, CDR2 YSYEKL. The CDR3 spans 14 residues. CDR3 amino acids: CASSQARNTGELFF. The CDR3, as DNA: TGCGCCAGCAGCCAAGCACGGAACACCGGGGAGCTGTTTTTT.

The chain uses TRBV13 and TRBJ2-5; 7 bases align to TRBD2. Trimming at V came to 5 bases and at J to 1 base, leaving 7 bases not matched to a gene. Germline V gene sequence: CDR1 PRHDT, CDR2 FYEKMQ (reference sequence). This CDR3 contains 15 residues. Here the CDR3 DNA reads TGTGCCAGCAGCACCCGTCTAGCGGCCCAAGAGACCCAGTACTTC. This codes for CASSTRLAAQETQYF.

This chain connects TRBV29-1 to TRBJ2-3; the D is unclear. V lost 8 bases and J lost 2, with 14 bases in between. Germline V lookup: CDR1 SQVTM, CDR2 ANQGSEA. The CDR3 spans 13 residues. The CDR3 spells CSTSDGATDTQYF. CDR3 coding DNA: TGCAGCACCAGCGACGGAGCCACAGATACGCAGTATTTT.

The rearrangement links TRBV30 to TRBJ2-7; 9 nucleotides match TRBD1. The CDR3 contains 14 residues. The V segment lost 2 bases and the J segment 6 bases; nucleotides outside the gene matches: 8. CDR1 and CDR2 (germline): GTSNPN, SVGIG (reference sequence). The DNA of the CDR3 is TGTGCCTGGAGTCGGGGGACAGGGATCTCCGAGCAGTACTTC. As protein: CAWSRGTGISEQYF.

The CDR3 protein is CASMGFIGQYF. Written as DNA, the CDR3 is TGTGCCAGCATGGGCTTCATTGGGCAGTACTTC. The rearrangement uses TRBV6-6 and TRBJ2-7; D remains ambiguous. The V gene's germline CDR1 is MNHNY and CDR2 SVGAGI (reference sequence). This CDR3 has 11 amino acids. The V end lost 7 bases, the J end lost 9 bases, and 13 bases lay between the germline ends.

The chain employs TRBV7-6 and TRBJ2-7, with 7 nucleotides matching TRBD2. With V trimmed by 3 bases and J by 5 bases, 7 bases remained unmatched. This CDR3 spans 14 amino acids. Germline V gene lookup returns CDR1 SGHVS and CDR2 FNYEAQ. The CDR3 DNA sequence: TGTGCCAGCAGCTTTAAAGCGGGAATCGACGAGCAGTACTTC. Its protein product is CASSFKAGIDEQYF.

This CDR3 is CASSAGRAEAFF. DNA of the CDR3: TGTGCCAGCAGTGCCGGGAGGGCTGAAGCTTTCTTT. J is TRBJ1-1 and V is TRBV2, with D unresolved. The CDR3 spans 12 residues. The V end was cut by 4 bases, the J end by 6 bases, with 9 bases between. Germline CDR1 and CDR2: SNHLY and FYNNEI. The full variable domain, in which reference TRBV2 and TRBJ1-1 provide the parts outside the CDR3, is EPEVTQTPSHQVTQMGQEVILRCVPISNHLYFYWYRQILGQKVEFLVSFYNNEISEKSEIFDDQFSVERPDGSNFTLKIRSTKLEDSAMYFCASSAGRAEAFFGQGTRLTVV.